The TCR beta chain under discussion was sequenced for a study of T cells in Graves' hyperthyroidism and ophthalmopathy. RNA transcripts served as the template for amplifying TCR beta CDR3 regions. HTBI primers were the set used in a first-round RT-PCR of the TCR CDR3. TCRdb used MiXCR to reprocess the multiplex PCR reads, holding one entry per CDR3 protein. The table lists approximately 510,000 distinct CDR3 sequences, 46% of them singletons. This CDR3 is built from 14 residues. Per the germline V gene, CDR1 is SNHLY and CDR2 is FYNNEI. Trimming removed 8 bases from V and 2 bases from J, with 12 bases in between.

This sequence joins TRBV2 and TRBJ2-2, with a tentative D call TRBD2 (6 bases). The sample comprised peripheral blood or thyroid tissue (not recorded which). The sequence came from an adult woman with Graves' disease, either hyperthyroidism or ophthalmopathy (not recorded which). The CDR3 nucleotides are TGTGCCAGCGCACGGGGACTTAACACCGGGGAGCTGTTTTTT. Translating it yields CASARGLNTGELFF.